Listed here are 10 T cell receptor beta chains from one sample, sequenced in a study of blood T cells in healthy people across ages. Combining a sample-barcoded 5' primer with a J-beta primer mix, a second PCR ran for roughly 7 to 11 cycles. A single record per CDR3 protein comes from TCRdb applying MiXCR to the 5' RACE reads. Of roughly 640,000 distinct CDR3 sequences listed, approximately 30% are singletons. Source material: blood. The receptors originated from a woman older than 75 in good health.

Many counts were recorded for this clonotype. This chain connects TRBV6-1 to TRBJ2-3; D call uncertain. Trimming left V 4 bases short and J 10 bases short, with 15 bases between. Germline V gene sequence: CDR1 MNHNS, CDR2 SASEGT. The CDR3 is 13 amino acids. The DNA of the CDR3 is TGTGCCAGCAGTGGTTCGCATAGCTATGCGCAGTATTTT. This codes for CASSGSHSYAQYF.

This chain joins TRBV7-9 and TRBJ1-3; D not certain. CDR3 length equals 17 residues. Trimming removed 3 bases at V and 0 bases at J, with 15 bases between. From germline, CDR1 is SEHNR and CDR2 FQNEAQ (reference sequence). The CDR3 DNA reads TGTGCCAGCAGCTTTAGGCCGGGCCCGTCCTCTGGAAACACCATATATTTT. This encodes CASSFRPGPSSGNTIYF. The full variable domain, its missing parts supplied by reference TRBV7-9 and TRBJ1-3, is DTGVSQNPRHKITKRGQNVTFRCDPISEHNRLYWYRQTLGQGPEFLTYFQNEAQLEKSRLLSDRFSAERPKGSFSTLEIQRTEQGDSAMYLCASSFRPGPSSGNTIYFGEGSWLTVV.

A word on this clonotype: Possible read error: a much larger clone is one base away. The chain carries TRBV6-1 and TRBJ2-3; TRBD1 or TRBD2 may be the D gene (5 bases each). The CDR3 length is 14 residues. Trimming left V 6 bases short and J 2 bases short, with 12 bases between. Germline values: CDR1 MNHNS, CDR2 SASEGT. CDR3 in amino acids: CASRSTGTTDTQYF. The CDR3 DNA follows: TGTGCCAGCAGGTCGACCGGGACCACAGATACGCAGTATTTT.

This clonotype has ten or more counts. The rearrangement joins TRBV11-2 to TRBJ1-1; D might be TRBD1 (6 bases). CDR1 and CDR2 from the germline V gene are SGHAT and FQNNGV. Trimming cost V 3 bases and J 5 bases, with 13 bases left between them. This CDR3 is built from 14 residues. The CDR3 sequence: CASSLIRGGTEAFF. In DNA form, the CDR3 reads TGTGCCAGCAGCTTGATCAGGGGAGGGACTGAAGCTTTCTTT.

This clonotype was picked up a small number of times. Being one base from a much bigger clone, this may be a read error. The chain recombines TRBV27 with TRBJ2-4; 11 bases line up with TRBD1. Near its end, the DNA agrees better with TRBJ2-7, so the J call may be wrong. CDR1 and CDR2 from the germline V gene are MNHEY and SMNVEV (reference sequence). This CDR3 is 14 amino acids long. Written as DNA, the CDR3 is TGTGCCAGCAGTTTGGGGACAGGGGGATTCGAGCAGTACTTC. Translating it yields CASSLGTGGFEQYF.

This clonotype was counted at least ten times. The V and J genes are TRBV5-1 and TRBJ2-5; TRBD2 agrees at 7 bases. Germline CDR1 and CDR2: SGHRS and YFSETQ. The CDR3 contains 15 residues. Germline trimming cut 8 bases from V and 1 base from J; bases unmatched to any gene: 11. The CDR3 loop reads CASEPGLISQETQYF. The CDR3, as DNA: TGCGCCAGTGAGCCGGGACTAATATCCCAAGAGACCCAGTACTTC.

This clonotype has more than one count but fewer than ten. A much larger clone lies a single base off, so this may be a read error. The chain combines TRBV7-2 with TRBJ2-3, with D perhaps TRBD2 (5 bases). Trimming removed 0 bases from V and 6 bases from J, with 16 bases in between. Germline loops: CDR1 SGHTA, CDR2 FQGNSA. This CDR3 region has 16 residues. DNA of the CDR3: TGTGCCAGCAGCTTAGCTGGACTCGCTCTACCGGATACGCAGTATTTT. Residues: CASSLAGLALPDTQYF.

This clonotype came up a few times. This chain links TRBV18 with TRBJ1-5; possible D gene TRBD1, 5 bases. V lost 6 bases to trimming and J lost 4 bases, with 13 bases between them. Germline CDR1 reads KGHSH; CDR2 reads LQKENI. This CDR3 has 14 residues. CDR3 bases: TGTGCCAGCTCTAGCGGGACCACTAATCAGCCCCAGCATTTT. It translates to CASSSGTTNQPQHF. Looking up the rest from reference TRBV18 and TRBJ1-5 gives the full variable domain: NAGVMQNPRHLVRRRGQEARLRCSPMKGHSHVYWYRQLPEEGLKFMVYLQKENIIDESGMPKERFSAEFPKEGPSILRIQQVVRGDSAAYFCASSSGTTNQPQHFGDGTRLSIL.

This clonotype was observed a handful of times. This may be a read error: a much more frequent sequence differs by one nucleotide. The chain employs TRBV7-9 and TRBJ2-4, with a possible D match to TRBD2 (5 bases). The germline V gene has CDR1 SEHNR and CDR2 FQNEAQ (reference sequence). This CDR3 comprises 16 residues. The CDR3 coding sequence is TGTGCCGGCAGCGGACGTCGGGAACTAGCCAAAAACATTCAGTACTTC. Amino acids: CAGSGRRELAKNIQYF.

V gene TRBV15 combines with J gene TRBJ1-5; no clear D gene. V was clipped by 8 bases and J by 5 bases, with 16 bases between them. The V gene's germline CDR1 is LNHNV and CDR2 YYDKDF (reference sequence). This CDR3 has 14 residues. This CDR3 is CATGARGGDQPQHF. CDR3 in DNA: TGTGCCACCGGAGCCCGGGGTGGCGATCAGCCCCAGCATTTT.